Shown below are 10 T cell receptor beta chains from a single sample sequenced in a study of blood T cell repertoires in COVID-19. The assay was immunoSEQ multiplex PCR, and TCRdb's table has in-frame clones only and misses some. The table records just over 650,000 clones, 85% to 90% of them present only once. Sequenced material: peripheral blood. The source of these receptors is a woman aged 18-29 years with acute or convalescent COVID-19.

This sequence joins TRBV2 and TRBJ2-1; 8 nucleotides line up with TRBD1. The CDR3 length is 19 residues. The ends lost 5 bases at V and 2 bases at J; junction bases unmatched: 17. The germline gives CDR1 SNHLY, CDR2 FYNNEI. CDR3 region: CASSYRGGQGRATYNEQFF. CDR3 nucleotide sequence: TGTGCCAGCAGTTACCGCGGCGGACAGGGTCGGGCGACCTACAATGAGCAGTTCTTC.

The gene calls are TRBV11-3 and TRBJ2-2, with 14 bases matching TRBD2. Trimming removed 5 bases from V and 5 bases from J; junction bases left unmatched: 7. The CDR3 length is 17 residues. From germline, CDR1 is SGHNT and CDR2 YENEEA. Here the CDR3 reads CASSHGTSGGSTGELFF. In DNA form, the CDR3 reads TGTGCCAGCAGCCATGGGACTAGCGGGGGTTCAACCGGGGAGCTGTTTTTT.

This clone occurred once. This chain uses TRBV5-5 with TRBJ1-1; D is undetermined. From germline, CDR1 is SGHKS and CDR2 YYEKEE (reference sequence). Between the trimmed V and J ends, which lost 7 bases and 1 base, there was a span of 14 bases. This CDR3 contains 14 residues. CDR3 nucleotide sequence: TGTGCCAGCTCCCGCGGATCGGGGAACACTGAAGCTTTCTTT. This encodes CASSRGSGNTEAFF. The whole variable domain, remainder taken from reference TRBV5-5 and TRBJ1-1, is DAGVTQSPTHLIKTRGQQVTLRCSPISGHKSVSWYQQVLGQGPQFIFQYYEKEERGRGNFPDRFSARQFPNYSSELNVNALLLGDSALYLCASSRGSGNTEAFFGQGTRLTVV.

CDR3 nucleotides: TGTGCCAGCAGCTCTGTATTGGGAGGCTATGGCTACACCTTC. Its protein is CASSSVLGGYGYTF. The V gene is TRBV14, the J gene TRBJ1-2; D gene unclear. The CDR3 runs to 14 residues. Trimming pared 5 bases from V and 4 bases from J, leaving 14 bases between. CDR1 and CDR2 from the germline V gene are SGHDN and FVKESK.

This rearrangement joins TRBV7-8 to TRBJ1-3; D ambiguous. V gave up 5 bases and J gave up 0 bases, with 8 bases separating them. In germline, CDR1 is SGHVS, CDR2 FQNEAQ. This CDR3 is built from 14 residues. The CDR3 loop reads CASSLTASGNTIYF. The CDR3 DNA reads TGTGCCAGCAGCCTTACAGCCTCTGGAAACACCATATATTTT.

V gene TRBV4-3 combines with J gene TRBJ1-2, with D tentatively TRBD1 (6 bases). V lost 0 bases and J lost 8, with 19 bases in between. CDR3 length equals 16 residues. Germline CDR1 reads LGHNA; CDR2 reads YSLEER. The CDR3 spells CASSQDVLAGAVGYTF. DNA for the CDR3: TGCGCCAGCAGCCAAGATGTTTTAGCGGGGGCGGTGGGCTACACCTTC.

This chain connects TRBV9 to TRBJ2-2; D not resolved. V shed 0 bases and J shed 4 bases, with 10 bases lying between them. The CDR3 loop spans 15 amino acids. The V gene's germline CDR1 is SGDLS and CDR2 YYNGEE. The CDR3 DNA reads TGTGCCAGCAGCGTAGAGGCAGGTAGCACCGGGGAGCTGTTTTTT. Translation: CASSVEAGSTGELFF.

The genes are TRBV20-1 and TRBJ2-1, with 10 bases fitting TRBD2. V dropped 3 bases and J dropped 2; count of bases not matched to a gene: 10. Per germline, CDR1 DFQATT and CDR2 SNEGSKA (reference sequence). The CDR3 consists of 17 residues. The CDR3 spells CSASGQGLADTYNEQFF. DNA for the CDR3: TGCAGTGCTAGTGGTCAAGGACTAGCGGATACCTACAATGAGCAGTTCTTC.

J is TRBJ2-5 and V is TRBV24-1; TRBD2 matches at 13 bases. The CDR3 contains 18 residues. Unmatched junction bases numbered 8, after V lost 5 bases and J lost 0 bases. The germline gives CDR1 KGHDR, CDR2 SFDVKD. CDR3 region: CATSVRTSGGRYQETQYF. In DNA form, the CDR3 reads TGTGCCACCAGTGTTCGGACTAGCGGGGGCCGGTACCAAGAGACCCAGTACTTC.

For this clone: The sample carries other DNA sequences with the same CDR3. The V and J genes are TRBV9 and TRBJ1-2, with TRBD1 matching over 7 bases. CDR3 size: 12 residues. V was clipped by 4 bases and J by 6 bases; unmatched bases: 3. CDR1 and CDR2 from the germline V gene are SGDLS and YYNGEE. CDR3 sequence reads: CASSPGGHGYTF. The DNA of the CDR3 is TGTGCCAGCAGCCCAGGGGGGCATGGCTACACCTTC. Variable domain in full (rest from reference TRBV9 and TRBJ1-2): DSGVTQTPKHLITATGQRVTLRCSPRSGDLSVYWYQQSLDQGLQFLIQYYNGEERAKGNILERFSAQQFPDLHSELNLSSLELGDSALYFCASSPGGHGYTFGSGTRLTVV.